This T cell receptor (beta chain) was captured in a study of vaccination effects on CD4 cells after COVID-19. General study results and limits: Clones from infection and from vaccination both contracted markedly late after vaccination.

Measured with immunoSEQ multiplex PCR; TCRdb has only the in-frame clones, and not every one. This table has tens of thousands of clones, roughly 81% appearing once. This clone was observed a few times. Its cognate antigen is unknown. Subsequent to less than eleven days of culture, CD4+ T cells were isolated. As their vaccination, participants received two doses of either BNT162b2 or mRNA-1273. Vaccinated participants had no history of SARS-CoV-2 infection and tested negative for nucleocapsid antibodies. There are 15 residues in the CDR3. Trimming took 2 bases from V and 3 from J; bases not matched to a gene: 3. Germline CDR1 and CDR2: SGHDT and YYEEEE.

This receptor was identified in a human donor who received a COVID-19 vaccine. This material consisted of CD4+ T cells from PBMCs cultured without peptide, taken after COVID-19 vaccination. J is TRBJ1-5 and V is TRBV5-6; 9 bases map to TRBD1. This chain's CDR3 is CASSFWDRVNQPQHF. For the CDR3, the DNA is TGTGCCAGCAGCTTCTGGGACAGGGTCAATCAGCCCCAGCATTTT. Full variable domain (missing parts from reference TRBV5-6 and TRBJ1-5): DAGVTQSPTHLIKTRGQQVTLRCSPKSGHDTVSWYQQALGQGPQFIFQYYEEEERQRGNFPDRFSGHQFPNYSSELNVNALLLGDSALYLCASSFWDRVNQPQHFGDGTRLSIL.